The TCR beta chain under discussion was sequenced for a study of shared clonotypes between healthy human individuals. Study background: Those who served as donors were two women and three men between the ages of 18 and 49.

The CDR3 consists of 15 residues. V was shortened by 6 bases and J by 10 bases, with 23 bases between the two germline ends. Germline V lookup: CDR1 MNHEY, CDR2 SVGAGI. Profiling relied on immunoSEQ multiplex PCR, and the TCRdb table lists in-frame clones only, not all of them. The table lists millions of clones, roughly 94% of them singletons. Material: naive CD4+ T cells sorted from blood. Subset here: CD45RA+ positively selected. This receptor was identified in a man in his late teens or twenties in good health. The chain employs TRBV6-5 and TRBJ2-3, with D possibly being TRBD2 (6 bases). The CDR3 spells CASRYLGTSTSPQYF. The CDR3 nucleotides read TGTGCCAGCAGGTACCTTGGGACTTCCACATCCCCGCAGTATTTT.